The 22 T cell receptor beta chains below were found in one sample sequenced in a study of T cell repertoires in cytomegalovirus infection. TCRdb re-derived calls from the reads in MiXCR, one entry per CDR3 protein. The table lists some 800,000 distinct CDR3 sequences, roughly 29% of them singletons. These TCRs are of unknown antigen specificity. Specimen: cultured CD8+ T cells from PBMCs, collected from culture after CMV antigen stimulation. These receptors were collected from a human donor in good health (CMV status not recorded). Some clones in this sample may be carry-over from other donors' samples.

The chain links TRBV29-1 to TRBJ1-1; D is undetermined. V lost 7 bases to trimming and J lost 3 bases, with 12 bases between them. This CDR3 has 12 residues. The germline gives CDR1 SQVTM, CDR2 ANQGSEA. This CDR3 is CSGSRRYTEAFF. CDR3 coding DNA: TGCAGCGGGAGCAGAAGGTACACTGAAGCTTTCTTT. Full variable domain (rest looked up from reference TRBV29-1 and TRBJ1-1): SAVISQKPSRDICQRGTSLTIQCQVDSQVTMMFWYRQQPGQSLTLIATANQGSEATYESGFVIDKFPISRPNLTFSTLTVSNMSPEDSSIYLCSGSRRYTEAFFGQGTRLTVV.

Only a few counts were recorded for this clonotype. CDR3 sequence reads: CASSLFLIGEQFF. The CDR3 DNA is TGTGCCAGCAGCCTTTTCCTTATCGGTGAGCAGTTCTTC. This chain links TRBV7-3 with TRBJ2-1; D unclear. V was pared by 5 bases and J by 9 bases, with 14 bases between. Germline CDR1 is SGHTA and CDR2 is FQGTGA. The CDR3 runs 13 residues.

This clonotype came up a few times. The chain uses TRBV2 and TRBJ2-2, with unresolved D. Germline V gives CDR1 SNHLY, CDR2 FYNNEI. Trimming stripped 2 bases from V and 7 bases from J, with 11 bases between. The CDR3 is made up of 14 amino acids. CDR3 sequence (DNA): TGTGCCAGCAGTGAACAGCTGATGGGCGGGGAGCTGTTTTTT. This codes for CASSEQLMGGELFF.

In DNA form, the CDR3 reads TGTGCCAGCAGCGGGTCCGGGACTAGTCCTTATTTT. This codes for CASSGSGTSPYF. The genes are TRBV7-6 and TRBJ2-3; 8 bases agree with TRBD2. V was clipped by 5 bases and J by 15 bases; unmatched bases: 10. Germline V CDR1 and CDR2: SGHVS, FNYEAQ. The CDR3 is 12 amino acids.

V usage is TRBV4-3 and J usage is TRBJ1-1; the match to TRBD1 covers 8 bases. This CDR3 has 16 amino acids. The germline gives CDR1 LGHNA, CDR2 YSLEER. Losses at the gene ends were 0 bases for V and 7 bases for J; bases not matched to a gene: 10. DNA of the CDR3: TGCGCCAGCAGCCAAGACTGGACAGGGCTGGATCTTGAAGCTTTCTTT. Residues: CASSQDWTGLDLEAFF.

This clonotype was counted only a few times. The chain couples TRBV6-2 or TRBV6-3 to TRBJ1-2, with D maybe TRBD1 (5 bases). Germline values: CDR1 MNHEY, CDR2 SVGEGT. This CDR3 comprises 13 residues. Between the trimmed V and J ends, which lost 6 bases and 5 bases, there was a span of 13 bases. CDR3 in amino acids: CASSTDRQYGYTF. DNA for the CDR3: TGTGCCAGCAGCACCGACAGACAATATGGCTACACCTTC.

This clonotype has ten or more counts. This chain links TRBV7-8 with TRBJ2-5; 11 bases agree with TRBD2. CDR3 length: 15 amino acids. J gave up 3 bases and V 5 bases, and 5 bases lay outside the gene matches. Germline loops: CDR1 SGHVS, CDR2 FQNEAQ. CDR3: CASSPGTSGKETQYF. The CDR3 region has the DNA TGTGCCAGCAGCCCCGGGACTAGCGGTAAAGAGACCCAGTACTTC.

The gene calls are TRBV2 and TRBJ2-6; maybe TRBD1 (5 bases). Trimming took 10 bases from V and 5 from J, leaving 24 bases between them. The CDR3 runs 17 residues. Germline CDR1 and CDR2: SNHLY and FYNNEI. The CDR3 loop reads CATKNTGEIVRANVLTF. The CDR3 coding sequence is TGTGCCACCAAGAACACAGGAGAGATTGTCAGGGCCAACGTCCTGACTTTC.

V and J are TRBV7-4 and TRBJ1-1; D remains ambiguous. The CDR3 covers 15 residues. Germline CDR1 and CDR2: SGHVT and SQSDAQ. V was trimmed by 4 bases and J by 5 bases, leaving 17 bases between them. CDR3 residues: CASSSNRGGETEAFF. CDR3 sequence (DNA): TGTGCCAGCAGCTCCAACCGAGGTGGAGAAACTGAAGCTTTCTTT.

This clonotype was recorded a few times. This chain links TRBV7-9 with TRBJ2-1, with a tentative D call TRBD2 (5 bases). Germline CDR1 reads SEHNR; CDR2 reads FQNEAQ (reference sequence). Deletions cut 5 bases from V and 0 bases from J, with 20 bases between. The length of the CDR3 is 18 residues. The CDR3 nucleotides read TGTGCCAGCAGCCCCCTCGAACGGAGGCTCGACTCCTACAATGAGCAGTTCTTC. It codes for CASSPLERRLDSYNEQFF.

The CDR3 DNA reads TGCGCCAGCAGATCAGAGACAGGGGATAATTCACCCCTCCACTTT. Translation: CASRSETGDNSPLHF. V usage is TRBV4-1 and J usage is TRBJ1-6; 8 bases line up with TRBD1. The germline V gene has CDR1 MGHRA and CDR2 YSYEKL. This CDR3 contains 15 residues. V shed 6 bases and J 5 bases; nucleotides not matched to a gene: 6.

The genes are TRBV7-8 and TRBJ1-4, with D perhaps matching TRBD1 (5 bases). The length of the CDR3 is 15 residues. Germline CDR1 reads SGHVS; CDR2 reads FQNEAQ. Trimming removed 0 bases at V and 7 bases at J, with 12 bases between. The CDR3 reads CASSLAPGRGEKLFF. In DNA, the CDR3 is TGTGCCAGCAGCTTAGCGCCAGGGCGCGGTGAAAAACTGTTTTTT.

This clonotype turned up a few times. The chain carries TRBV19 and TRBJ2-1; D may be TRBD1 or TRBD2 (5 bases each). Trimming left V 4 bases short and J 3 bases short, with 10 bases between. Germline V gene sequence: CDR1 LNHDA, CDR2 SQIVND (reference sequence). This CDR3 is 14 amino acids long. In DNA form, the CDR3 reads TGTGCCAGTAGTACGGGGCAATACTACAATGAGCAGTTCTTC. Residues: CASSTGQYYNEQFF.

This clonotype was seen only a few times. The chain links TRBV6-2 or TRBV6-3 to TRBJ1-5; D uncertain. CDR3 length: 15 amino acids. The V gene lost 2 bases and the J gene lost 7 bases, with 15 bases spanning the gap. Germline CDR1 is MNHEY and CDR2 is SVGEGT. The CDR3 sequence is CASSYPQVPEQPQHF. The CDR3 nucleotides are TGTGCCAGCAGTTACCCCCAGGTCCCAGAGCAGCCCCAGCATTTT.

This clonotype was found a few times. The rearrangement uses TRBV7-6 and TRBJ2-3, with TRBD2 as a possible D gene (5 bases). Trimming removed 3 bases from V and 0 bases from J, with 10 bases in between. The CDR3 is 15 residues long. The germline gives CDR1 SGHVS, CDR2 FNYEAQ. The CDR3 loop is CASSFLATSTDTQYF. The CDR3 coding sequence is TGTGCCAGCAGCTTTCTAGCAACTAGCACAGATACGCAGTATTTT.

The rearrangement uses TRBV20-1 and TRBJ1-6; TRBD1 matches at 9 bases. This CDR3 has 15 residues. The germline CDR1 and CDR2 sequences are DFQATT and SNEGSKA (reference sequence). Trimming took 6 bases from V and 9 from J; bases not matched to a gene: 12. DNA of the CDR3: TGCAGTGCCCAATTCGCCGGGACAGGGTTTTCACCCCTCCACTTT. Protein sequence: CSAQFAGTGFSPLHF.

This clonotype has just one count. The rearrangement joins TRBV18 to TRBJ2-5; no clear D. The CDR3 is 11 amino acids. CDR1 is KGHSH, CDR2 LQKENI, per germline. The V end lost 5 bases, the J end lost 5 bases, and 6 bases lay between the germline ends. The CDR3, as DNA: TGTGCCAGCTCATATATGGAGACCCAGTACTTC. Its protein product is CASSYMETQYF.

This chain links TRBV20-1 with TRBJ1-2, with D possibly being TRBD1 (5 bases). CDR3 size: 13 residues. V lost 5 bases, J lost 0 bases, and 10 bases lay in between. Looked up from germline, CDR1 is DFQATT and CDR2 is SNEGSKA (reference sequence). CDR3 loop: CSAPRGSNYGYTF. The CDR3 nucleotides read TGCAGTGCTCCCCGGGGGTCTAACTATGGCTACACCTTC.

The rearrangement joins TRBV14 to TRBJ2-6; D not certain. The CDR3 length is 18 residues. Germline V gene lookup returns CDR1 SGHDN and CDR2 FVKESK. V was cut by 1 base and J by 2 bases, with 15 bases left in between. The CDR3 here is CASSQAFPGFTGANVLTF. The CDR3 DNA sequence: TGTGCCAGCAGCCAAGCCTTTCCCGGCTTCACTGGGGCCAACGTCCTGACTTTC.

This clonotype showed up many times. The chain joins TRBV7-8 to TRBJ2-2; a possible D gene is TRBD2 (5 bases). This CDR3 is built from 16 residues. With 2 bases removed from V and 0 bases from J, the gap between germline ends came to 10 bases. CDR1 is SGHVS, CDR2 FQNEAQ, per germline. In nucleotides, the CDR3 is TGTGCCAGCAGCTTACTAGCACTCGCGAACACCGGGGAGCTGTTTTTT. This encodes CASSLLALANTGELFF.

This sequence joins TRBV6-6 and TRBJ2-2; D remains ambiguous. V was clipped by 0 bases and J by 4 bases, with 15 bases between them. Germline V gene data show CDR1 as MNHNY and CDR2 as SVGAGI (reference sequence). This CDR3 contains 17 residues. CDR3 nucleotide sequence: TGTGCCAGCAGTTACTCGAAAGTAGGACCGGTCACCGGGGAGCTGTTTTTT. It specifies CASSYSKVGPVTGELFF.

This chain joins TRBV18 and TRBJ2-3, with TRBD2 matching 7 bases. The V and J ends lost 0 bases and 4 bases, in that order; junction bases with no gene match: 7. The CDR3 contains 16 residues. Germline CDR1 and CDR2: KGHSH and LQKENI. CDR3 in amino acids: CASSPPSGAFPDTQYF. The CDR3 nucleotides read TGTGCCAGCTCACCACCGAGCGGGGCATTCCCAGATACGCAGTATTTT.